The present T cell receptor (beta chain) was sequenced within a study of T-cell reconstitution after alpha-beta-depleted transplantation in children. This CDR3 has 14 amino acids. Trimming left V 4 bases short and J 5 bases short, with 14 bases between. There are a few counts of this clonotype. Preparation of the TCRbeta library was carried out with unique molecular identifiers. Using its own MiXCR run on the PCR reads, TCRdb lists one record per CDR3 protein. The data hold about 230,000 distinct CDR3 sequences, with approximately 9.5% observed a single time. This clonotype was sampled from a human donor who donated a stem cell graft to a child with acute lymphoblastic leukemia. The chain employs TRBV12-3 or TRBV12-4 and TRBJ2-5, with a possible D match to TRBD1 (6 bases). The sequenced sample was PBMCs from the stem cell graft donor, obtained from the stem cell graft. The CDR3 here is CASSSGHLGETQYF. The CDR3 nucleotides are TGTGCCAGCAGTTCGGGACACCTGGGGGAGACCCAGTACTTC.